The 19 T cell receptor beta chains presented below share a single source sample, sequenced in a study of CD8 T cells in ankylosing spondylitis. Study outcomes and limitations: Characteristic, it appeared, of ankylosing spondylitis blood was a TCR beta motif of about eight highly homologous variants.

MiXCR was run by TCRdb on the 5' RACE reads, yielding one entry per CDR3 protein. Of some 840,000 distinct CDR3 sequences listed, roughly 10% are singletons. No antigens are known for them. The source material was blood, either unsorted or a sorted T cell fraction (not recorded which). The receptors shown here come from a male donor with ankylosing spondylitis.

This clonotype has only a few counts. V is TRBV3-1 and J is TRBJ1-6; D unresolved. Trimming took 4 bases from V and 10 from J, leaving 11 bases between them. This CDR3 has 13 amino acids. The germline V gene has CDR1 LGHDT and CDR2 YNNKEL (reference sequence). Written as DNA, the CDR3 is TGTGCCAGCAGCCCGTCGACCCAATCACCCCTCCACTTT. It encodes CASSPSTQSPLHF.

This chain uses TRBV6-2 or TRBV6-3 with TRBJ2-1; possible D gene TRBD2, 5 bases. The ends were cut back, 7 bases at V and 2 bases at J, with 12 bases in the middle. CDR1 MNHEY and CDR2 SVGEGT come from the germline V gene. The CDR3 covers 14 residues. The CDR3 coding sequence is TGTGCCAGCATTGAGGGCCCAACCTACAATGAGCAGTTCTTC. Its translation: CASIEGPTYNEQFF.

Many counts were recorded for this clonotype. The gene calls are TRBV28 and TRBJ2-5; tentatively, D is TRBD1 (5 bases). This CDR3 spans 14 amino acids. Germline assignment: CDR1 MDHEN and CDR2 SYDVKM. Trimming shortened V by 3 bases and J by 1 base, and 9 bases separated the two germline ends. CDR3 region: CASSFRQLQETQYF. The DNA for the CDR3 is TGTGCCAGCAGTTTCCGACAGCTCCAAGAGACCCAGTACTTC.

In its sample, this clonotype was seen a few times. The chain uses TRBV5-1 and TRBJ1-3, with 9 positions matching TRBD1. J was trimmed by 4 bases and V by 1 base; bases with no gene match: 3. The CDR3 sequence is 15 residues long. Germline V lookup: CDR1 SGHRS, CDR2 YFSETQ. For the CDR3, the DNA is TGCGCCAGCAGCTTGAGACAGGGGGACGGAAACACCATATATTTT. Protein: CASSLRQGDGNTIYF.

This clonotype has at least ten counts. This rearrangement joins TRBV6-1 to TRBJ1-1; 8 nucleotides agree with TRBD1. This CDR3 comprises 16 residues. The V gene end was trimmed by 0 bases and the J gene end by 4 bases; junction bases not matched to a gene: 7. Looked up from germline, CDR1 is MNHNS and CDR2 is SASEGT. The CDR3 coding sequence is TGTGCCAGCAGTGAAGCCCACAGGGGGTCAGGCACTGAAGCTTTCTTT. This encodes CASSEAHRGSGTEAFF.

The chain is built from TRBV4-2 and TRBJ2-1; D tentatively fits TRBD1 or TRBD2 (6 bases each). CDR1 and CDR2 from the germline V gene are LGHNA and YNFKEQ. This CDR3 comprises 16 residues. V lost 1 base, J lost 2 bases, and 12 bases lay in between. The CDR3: CASSQVGGGTYNEQFF. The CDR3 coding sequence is TGTGCCAGCAGCCAAGTCGGGGGCGGAACCTACAATGAGCAGTTCTTC.

The DNA for the CDR3 is TGCGCCAGCAGCCGCCACGGCCCGGGACTAGCGGGAAAAGAGACCCAGTACTTC. Its protein product is CASSRHGPGLAGKETQYF. V usage is TRBV4-3 and J usage is TRBJ2-5, with 13 bases that match TRBD2. CDR1 LGHNA and CDR2 YSLEER come from the germline V gene. This CDR3 contains 18 residues. V lost 4 bases to trimming and J lost 3 bases; unmatched junction nucleotides: 11.

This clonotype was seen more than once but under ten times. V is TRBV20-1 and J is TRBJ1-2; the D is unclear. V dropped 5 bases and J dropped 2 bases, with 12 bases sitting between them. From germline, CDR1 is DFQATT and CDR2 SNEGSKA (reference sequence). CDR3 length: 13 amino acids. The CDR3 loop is CSALYRENYGYTF. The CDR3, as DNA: TGCAGTGCTTTGTATAGGGAGAACTATGGCTACACCTTC.

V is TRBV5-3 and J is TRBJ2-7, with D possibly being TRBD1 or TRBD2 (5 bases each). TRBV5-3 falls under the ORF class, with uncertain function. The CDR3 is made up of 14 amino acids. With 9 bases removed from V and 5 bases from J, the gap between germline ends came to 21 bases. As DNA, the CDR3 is TGTGCCATGGGACCTGGGTTCCGGGATAACGAGCAGTACTTC. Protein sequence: CAMGPGFRDNEQYF.

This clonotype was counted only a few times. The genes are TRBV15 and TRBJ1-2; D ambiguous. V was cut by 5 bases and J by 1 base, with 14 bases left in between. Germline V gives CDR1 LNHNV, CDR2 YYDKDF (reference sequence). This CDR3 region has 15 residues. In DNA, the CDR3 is TGTGCCACCAGCGCGAAGGGCAATGATAACTATGGCTACACCTTC. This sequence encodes CATSAKGNDNYGYTF.

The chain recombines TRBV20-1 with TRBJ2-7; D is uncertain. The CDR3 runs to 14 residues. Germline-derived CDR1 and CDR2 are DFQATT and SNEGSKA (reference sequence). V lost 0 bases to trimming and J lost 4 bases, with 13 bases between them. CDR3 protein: CSAREGGDLYEQYF. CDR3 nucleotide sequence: TGCAGTGCTAGAGAGGGCGGAGACTTATACGAGCAGTACTTC.

The CDR3 reads CASSLDRISYEQYF. CDR3 nucleotides: TGTGCCAGCAGCTTGGACCGGATCTCCTACGAGCAGTACTTC. This sequence joins TRBV7-2 and TRBJ2-7; unclear D gene. Germline CDR1 is SGHTA and CDR2 is FQGNSA. V lost 3 bases, J lost 0 bases, and 9 bases lay in between. The CDR3 loop spans 14 amino acids.

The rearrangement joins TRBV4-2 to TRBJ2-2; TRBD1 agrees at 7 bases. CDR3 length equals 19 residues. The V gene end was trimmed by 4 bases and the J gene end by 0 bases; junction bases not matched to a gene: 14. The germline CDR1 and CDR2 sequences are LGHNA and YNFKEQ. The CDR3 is CASSPLGQSDYANTGELFF. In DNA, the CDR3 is TGTGCCAGCAGCCCCCTGGGACAGTCCGACTACGCGAACACCGGGGAGCTGTTTTTT.

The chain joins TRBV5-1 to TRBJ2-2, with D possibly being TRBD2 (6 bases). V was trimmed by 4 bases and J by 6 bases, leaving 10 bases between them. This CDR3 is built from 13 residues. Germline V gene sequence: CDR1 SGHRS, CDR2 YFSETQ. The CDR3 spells CASSTGLAGELFF. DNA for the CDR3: TGCGCCAGCAGCACGGGACTTGCCGGGGAGCTGTTTTTT.

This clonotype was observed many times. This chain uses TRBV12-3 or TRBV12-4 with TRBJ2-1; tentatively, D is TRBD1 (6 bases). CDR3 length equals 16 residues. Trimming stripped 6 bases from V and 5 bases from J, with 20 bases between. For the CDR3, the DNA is TGTGCCAGCAGGCGATCCTCCGGGACATACAACAATGAGCAGTTCTTC. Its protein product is CASRRSSGTYNNEQFF.

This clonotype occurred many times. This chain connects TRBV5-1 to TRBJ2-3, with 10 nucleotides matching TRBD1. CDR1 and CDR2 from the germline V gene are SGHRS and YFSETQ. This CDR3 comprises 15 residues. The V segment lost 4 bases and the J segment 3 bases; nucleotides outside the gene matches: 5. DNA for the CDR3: TGCGCCAGCAGCATGGGGGACAGGGGTACAGATACGCAGTATTTT. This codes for CASSMGDRGTDTQYF.

CDR3 region: CASSPDRSNSPLHF. CDR3 in DNA: TGCGCCAGCAGCCCGGACAGGTCAAATTCACCCCTCCACTTT. The rearrangement links TRBV5-1 to TRBJ1-6; 7 bases line up with TRBD1. The V gene end was trimmed by 4 bases and the J gene end by 7 bases; junction bases not matched to a gene: 5. The CDR3 covers 14 residues. Germline V gene data show CDR1 as SGHRS and CDR2 as YFSETQ. The variable domain in full, with the rest retrieved from reference TRBV5-1 and TRBJ1-6, is KAGVTQTPRYLIKTRGQQVTLSCSPISGHRSVSWYQQTPGQGLQFLFEYFSETQRNKGNFPGRFSGRQFSNSRSEMNVSTLELGDSALYLCASSPDRSNSPLHFGNGTRLTVT.

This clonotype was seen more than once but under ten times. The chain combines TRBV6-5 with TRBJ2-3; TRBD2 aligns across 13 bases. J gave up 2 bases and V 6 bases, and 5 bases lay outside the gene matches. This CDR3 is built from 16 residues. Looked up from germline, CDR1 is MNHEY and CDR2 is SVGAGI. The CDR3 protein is CASRRTSGSFTDTQYF. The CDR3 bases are TGTGCCAGCAGAAGGACTAGCGGGAGCTTCACAGATACGCAGTATTTT.

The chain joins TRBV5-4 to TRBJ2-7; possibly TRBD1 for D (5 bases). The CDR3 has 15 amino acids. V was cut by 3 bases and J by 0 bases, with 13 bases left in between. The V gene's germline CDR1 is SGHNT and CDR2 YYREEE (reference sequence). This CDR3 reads CASSSQGRSSYEQYF. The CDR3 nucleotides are TGTGCCAGCAGCTCGCAGGGAAGGAGCTCCTACGAGCAGTACTTC.